This entry is about one T cell receptor (beta chain). Assay: immunoSEQ multiplex PCR; the TCRdb copy retains only in-frame clones and omits some. The sample shows approximately 100,000 clones, 92% of them seen only once. This CDR3 is 16 amino acids long. Trimming shortened V by 1 base and J by 1 base, and 13 bases separated the two germline ends. Germline V CDR1 and CDR2: MGHRA, YSYEKL. This sample is part of a study of T cell changes during pregnancy in multiple sclerosis. The V call is TRBV4-1, the J call TRBJ1-1; possibly TRBD1 for D (6 bases). This receptor was taken from a female donor with multiple sclerosis, enrolled in a pregnancy study. The starting material was peripheral blood, obtained after pregnancy. The CDR3 bases are TGCGCCAGCAGCCAAGGACGACAGGCGGGGAACACTGAAGCTTTCTTT. Its translation: CASSQGRQAGNTEAFF.